One and the same sample provided the 30 T cell receptor beta chains below, sequenced in a study of blood T cell repertoires in COVID-19. Produced via immunoSEQ multiplex PCR; TCRdb's table is partial and in-frame only. The sample contains a few hundred thousand clones, about 80% of which appear only once. Sequencing input: peripheral blood. All receptors come from a young man who had recovered from COVID-19.

The chain is built from TRBV5-8 and TRBJ2-6, with D hard to call. V was clipped by 4 bases and J by 4 bases, with 15 bases between them. This CDR3 comprises 16 residues. CDR1 and CDR2 (germline): SGHTS, YDEGEE. CDR3 in amino acids: CASSPRINPGANVLTF. As DNA, the CDR3 is TGTGCCAGCAGCCCGCGTATAAACCCCGGGGCCAACGTCCTGACTTTC.

V gene TRBV6-1 combines with J gene TRBJ1-4; TRBD1 is a possible D gene (5 bases). V shed 2 bases and J shed 14 bases, with 12 bases lying between them. The germline V gene has CDR1 MNHNS and CDR2 SASEGT. This CDR3 is 12 amino acids long. The CDR3, as DNA: TGTGCCAGCAGTGAACTTGGGGCAAGGCTGTTTTTT. This gives the protein CASSELGARLFF.

This sequence joins TRBV23-1 and TRBJ1-5; the D is unclear. TRBV23-1 is marked as an open reading frame, function uncertain. The ends were cut back, 8 bases at V and 4 bases at J, with 15 bases in the middle. The CDR3 loop spans 14 amino acids. For the CDR3, the DNA is TGCGCCAGCTTTAGGCGGTGTCCAAATCAGCCCCAGCATTTT. Amino acids: CASFRRCPNQPQHF.

The chain couples TRBV3-1 (or the pseudogene TRBV3-2) to TRBJ1-1; the match to TRBD1 covers 8 bases. Germline V CDR1 and CDR2: LGHDT, YNNKEL (reference sequence). The CDR3 extends over 16 amino acids. V trimming: 2 bases; J trimming: 1 base; junction bases outside the gene matches: 6. This CDR3 reads CASSQSLDRGNTEAFF. CDR3 nucleotides: TGTGCCAGCAGCCAAAGCCTAGACAGGGGGAACACTGAAGCTTTCTTT.

V is TRBV7-9 and J is TRBJ2-4; TRBD2 matches at 7 bases. Germline V gives CDR1 SEHNR, CDR2 FQNEAQ (reference sequence). The CDR3 covers 15 residues. V dropped 5 bases and J dropped 1; count of bases not matched to a gene: 5. Here the CDR3 DNA reads TGTGCCAGCAGCCCTCCCGGGGGGGCCAAAAACATTCAGTACTTC. Protein product: CASSPPGGAKNIQYF. Combining the CDR3 with reference TRBV7-9 and TRBJ2-4 gives the whole variable domain DTGVSQNPRHKITKRGQNVTFRCDPISEHNRLYWYRQTLGQGPEFLTYFQNEAQLEKSRLLSDRFSAERPKGSFSTLEIQRTEQGDSAMYLCASSPPGGAKNIQYFGAGTRLSVL.

This clone came up a few times. V is TRBV11-2 and J is TRBJ2-1, with TRBD2 identical over 9 bases. The trim removed 5 bases at V and 4 bases at J, leaving 6 bases unmatched. The CDR3 has 15 residues. Germline CDR1 reads SGHAT; CDR2 reads FQNNGV. The CDR3 protein is CASSPGLAPYNEQFF. The CDR3 bases are TGTGCCAGCAGCCCGGGACTAGCCCCTTACAATGAGCAGTTCTTC.

The J gene is TRBJ2-3, the V gene TRBV5-1; D is possibly TRBD1 (6 bases). Trimming shortened V by 3 bases and J by 0 bases, and 8 bases separated the two germline ends. This CDR3 has 14 residues. Germline CDR1 and CDR2: SGHRS and YFSETQ. CDR3 in amino acids: CASSWTDSTDTQYF. CDR3 nucleotide sequence: TGCGCCAGCAGCTGGACAGATAGCACAGATACGCAGTATTTT.

The chain employs TRBV10-3 and TRBJ2-1; maybe TRBD2 (6 bases). The V gene lost 4 bases and the J gene lost 5 bases, with 12 bases spanning the gap. Germline-derived CDR1 and CDR2 are ENHRY and SYGVKD. This CDR3 comprises 14 residues. As DNA, the CDR3 is TGTGCCATCAGTGGCGGGACTCCCAACAATGAGCAGTTCTTC. Its protein product is CAISGGTPNNEQFF.

This chain joins TRBV29-1 and TRBJ1-4; 9 bases are shared with TRBD1. Germline V gene sequence: CDR1 SQVTM, CDR2 ANQGSEA. The CDR3 is 14 amino acids. Trimming cost V 6 bases and J 5 bases; bases outside gene matches: 7. The CDR3 loop is CSVKQGAENEKLFF. The DNA for the CDR3 is TGCAGCGTGAAACAGGGGGCTGAGAATGAAAAACTGTTTTTT.

Of note for this clone: Other DNA sequences in the sample encode the same CDR3. The chain recombines TRBV7-9 with TRBJ1-1; D not resolved. The CDR3 runs to 14 residues. Trimming removed 1 base at V and 3 bases at J, with 9 bases between. Germline V gene lookup returns CDR1 SEHNR and CDR2 FQNEAQ (reference sequence). The CDR3 DNA reads TGTGCCAGCAGCTTAGTCGGCGGAGACACTGAAGCTTTCTTT. Translating gives CASSLVGGDTEAFF.

The chain combines TRBV10-3 with TRBJ2-3; 8 bases align to TRBD2. The CDR3 is 13 residues long. The germline V gene encodes CDR1 ENHRY and CDR2 SYGVKD. V lost 10 bases and J lost 6; bases outside the gene matches: 9. The CDR3 DNA is TGTGCCAGCGCGACTAGCGACTCGGATACGCAGTATTTT. Encoded protein: CASATSDSDTQYF.

The chain carries TRBV5-6 and TRBJ2-1; 10 nucleotides agree with TRBD1. Germline CDR1 reads SGHDT; CDR2 reads YYEEEE. The CDR3 runs to 15 residues. The V and J ends lost 4 bases and 3 bases, in that order; junction bases with no gene match: 4. CDR3 amino acids: CASSVTGGSYNEQFF. The CDR3 DNA is TGTGCCAGCAGCGTGACAGGGGGCAGCTACAATGAGCAGTTCTTC. The variable domain in full, with the rest retrieved from reference TRBV5-6 and TRBJ2-1, is DAGVTQSPTHLIKTRGQQVTLRCSPKSGHDTVSWYQQALGQGPQFIFQYYEEEERQRGNFPDRFSGHQFPNYSSELNVNALLLGDSALYLCASSVTGGSYNEQFFGPGTRLTVL.

The rearrangement links TRBV5-1 to TRBJ2-7, with D perhaps matching TRBD2 (5 bases). Germline V gene data show CDR1 as SGHRS and CDR2 as YFSETQ. The V and J ends lost 2 bases and 5 bases respectively, with 14 bases between them. This CDR3 region has 14 residues. The CDR3 loop reads CASSFGLALNEQYV. As DNA, the CDR3 is TGCGCCAGCAGCTTCGGGTTAGCGCTCAACGAGCAGTACGTC.

CDR3 bases: TGCAGCGCCTCGGGACAGGCGAACACTGAAGCTTTCTTT. This sequence encodes CSASGQANTEAFF. The chain couples TRBV29-1 to TRBJ1-1; TRBD1 aligns across 8 bases. Germline V gene sequence: CDR1 SQVTM, CDR2 ANQGSEA. The CDR3 runs 13 residues. The J segment lost 1 base and the V segment lost 7 bases, leaving 5 bases of the junction unmatched.

The chain joins TRBV5-1 to TRBJ2-4; the match to TRBD2 covers 7 bases. Germline assignment: CDR1 SGHRS and CDR2 YFSETQ. The trim removed 5 bases at V and 0 bases at J, leaving 5 bases unmatched. The CDR3 has 15 amino acids. CDR3 residues: CASRGGNLAKNIQYF. In DNA, the CDR3 is TGCGCCAGCAGGGGGGGGAACCTAGCCAAAAACATTCAGTACTTC. Based on the CDR3 plus reference TRBV5-1 and TRBJ2-4, the full variable domain is KAGVTQTPRYLIKTRGQQVTLSCSPISGHRSVSWYQQTPGQGLQFLFEYFSETQRNKGNFPGRFSGRQFSNSRSEMNVSTLELGDSALYLCASRGGNLAKNIQYFGAGTRLSVL.

This clone has a handful of counts. The rearrangement joins TRBV6-6 to TRBJ1-5; 7 nucleotides agree with TRBD1. The J segment lost 3 bases and the V segment lost 6 bases, leaving 8 bases of the junction unmatched. Germline-derived CDR1 and CDR2 are MNHNY and SVGAGI (reference sequence). The CDR3 is made up of 15 amino acids. The CDR3 DNA sequence: TGTGCCAGCAGAATTGGGGACAGCGACAATCAGCCCCAGCATTTT. Amino acid sequence: CASRIGDSDNQPQHF.

The chain has TRBV4-2 and TRBJ2-7; the D is unclear. The germline CDR1 and CDR2 sequences are LGHNA and YNFKEQ. Trimming stripped 4 bases from V and 1 base from J, with 11 bases between. The CDR3 contains 14 residues. CDR3 DNA: TGTGCCAGCAGCCCAACAATCGGGTCCTACGAGCAGTACGTC. Translation: CASSPTIGSYEQYV.

The V and J genes are TRBV2 and TRBJ1-2; D possibly corresponds to TRBD1 (6 bases). Germline V gene lookup returns CDR1 SNHLY and CDR2 FYNNEI. Trimming pared 4 bases from V and 5 bases from J, leaving 14 bases between. This CDR3 has 14 amino acids. CDR3 DNA sequence: TGTGCCAGCAGTGTGGGACAAACCGGATATGGCTACACCTTC. It translates to CASSVGQTGYGYTF.

This chain links TRBV10-1 with TRBJ1-2; a weak D match, TRBD1 (6 bases). CDR1 WNHNN and CDR2 SYGVQD come from the germline V gene (reference sequence). The CDR3 consists of 11 residues. Trimming took 8 bases from V and 4 from J, leaving 8 bases between them. As DNA, the CDR3 is TGCGCCAGCGGGGGGGCCTATGGCTACACCTTC. It specifies CASGGAYGYTF.

The chain has TRBV27 and TRBJ2-1; 11 bases agree with TRBD2. The junction had 12 bases not matched to a gene; V was cut back by 6 bases and J by 8 bases. The CDR3 runs to 16 residues. Germline lookup yields CDR1 MNHEY and CDR2 SMNVEV (reference sequence). The CDR3 protein is CASRSHGTSGGDEQFF. CDR3 in DNA: TGTGCCAGCAGATCCCATGGGACTAGCGGCGGCGATGAGCAGTTCTTC.

V usage is TRBV3-1 (or the pseudogene TRBV3-2) and J usage is TRBJ2-1, with a tentative D call TRBD2 (6 bases). Germline values: CDR1 LGHDT, CDR2 YNNKEL (reference sequence). Trimming removed 1 base from V and 5 bases from J, with 12 bases in between. This CDR3 spans 15 amino acids. CDR3 in amino acids: CASSQASATNNEQFF. CDR3 nucleotide sequence: TGTGCCAGCAGCCAAGCTAGCGCCACCAACAATGAGCAGTTCTTC.

The chain carries TRBV2 and TRBJ2-7; no definite D call. V lost 6 bases and J 5 bases, leaving 14 bases between the germline ends. The CDR3 loop spans 13 amino acids. Germline CDR1 is SNHLY and CDR2 is FYNNEI. In nucleotides, the CDR3 is TGTGCCAGCAGCGACGTCCTAGGCAACGAGCAGTACTTC. Its translation is CASSDVLGNEQYF. The complete variable domain, with remaining parts taken from reference TRBV2 and TRBJ2-7, reads EPEVTQTPSHQVTQMGQEVILRCVPISNHLYFYWYRQILGQKVEFLVSFYNNEISEKSEIFDDQFSVERPDGSNFTLKIRSTKLEDSAMYFCASSDVLGNEQYFGPGTRLTVT.

V is TRBV15 and J is TRBJ2-6, with 7 bases that match TRBD2. Germline assignment: CDR1 LNHNV and CDR2 YYDKDF (reference sequence). This CDR3 is 16 amino acids long. Germline trimming cut 4 bases from V and 1 base from J; bases unmatched to any gene: 4. In DNA form, the CDR3 reads TGTGCCACCAGCACAGACGGGGGGTCTGGGGCCAACGTCCTGACTTTC. This sequence encodes CATSTDGGSGANVLTF.

This sequence joins TRBV7-9 and TRBJ2-1; D not certain. From germline, CDR1 is SEHNR and CDR2 FQNEAQ (reference sequence). This CDR3 comprises 12 residues. Trimming stripped 8 bases from V and 4 bases from J, with 9 bases between. The CDR3 here is CASLPGYNEQFF. CDR3 sequence (DNA): TGTGCCAGCCTCCCCGGTTACAATGAGCAGTTCTTC.

This clone showed up just a few times. The V and J genes are TRBV2 and TRBJ2-7, with D unclear. V was pared by 2 bases and J by 6 bases, with 14 bases between. Germline values: CDR1 SNHLY, CDR2 FYNNEI. CDR3 length: 14 residues. The CDR3 DNA is TGTGCCAGCAGTGAACCTGGGCTGCTAAGCGAGCAGTACTTC. It yields the protein CASSEPGLLSEQYF.

This clone was detected only once. V and J are TRBV9 and TRBJ1-1, with unresolved D. Per the germline V gene, CDR1 is SGDLS and CDR2 is YYNGEE. Trimming removed 0 bases from V and 3 bases from J, with 12 bases in between. This CDR3 has 15 residues. The CDR3 is CASSVAAGSHTEAFF. CDR3 nucleotide sequence: TGTGCCAGCAGCGTAGCCGCGGGCAGCCACACTGAAGCTTTCTTT.

The rearrangement uses TRBV4-1 and TRBJ2-2, with TRBD1 identical over 8 bases. Germline CDR1 is MGHRA and CDR2 is YSYEKL. CDR3 length equals 15 residues. The ends lost 4 bases at V and 7 bases at J; junction bases unmatched: 8. CDR3 in amino acids: CASSLPQGAVGELFF. CDR3 nucleotides: TGCGCCAGCAGCCTCCCCCAGGGGGCGGTCGGGGAGCTGTTTTTT.

This chain joins TRBV7-9 and TRBJ2-1; no firm D call. Germline CDR1 SEHNR, CDR2 FQNEAQ (reference sequence). V gave up 2 bases and J gave up 8 bases, with 16 bases separating them. There are 15 residues in the CDR3. The CDR3 is CASSLMASGAYEQFF. DNA of the CDR3: TGTGCCAGCAGCTTAATGGCTAGTGGTGCGTATGAGCAGTTCTTC.

The chain links TRBV27 to TRBJ1-1; unclear D gene. V shed 7 bases and J shed 4 bases, with 7 bases lying between them. Germline values: CDR1 MNHEY, CDR2 SMNVEV (reference sequence). This CDR3 comprises 11 residues. The CDR3 protein is CASMRGTEAFF. Written as DNA, the CDR3 is TGTGCCAGCATGCGCGGCACTGAAGCTTTCTTT.

The rearrangement joins TRBV7-3 to TRBJ1-1; TRBD1 matches at 8 bases. The CDR3 spans 15 residues. The trim removed 6 bases at V and 11 bases at J, leaving 17 bases unmatched. Germline assignment: CDR1 SGHTA and CDR2 FQGTGA. This CDR3 reads CASSSGGGTGTYAFF. CDR3 in DNA: TGTGCCAGCAGTTCAGGGGGCGGGACAGGAACGTATGCTTTCTTT.